These 18 T cell receptor beta chains were all obtained from the same sample, sequenced in a study of tumor-infiltrating lymphocytes in primary liver carcinoma. Making TCR beta cDNA involved 400 to 600 ng total RNA and a constant-region primer. TCR beta libraries came from three nested multiplex PCR rounds using slightly modified ARM-PCR. Both of the initial two PCR rounds ran for approximately 11 cycles and employed TRBV1-TRBV30 forward primers alongside a C-beta reverse primer. One entry per CDR3 protein results from TCRdb running MiXCR on the multiplex PCR reads. The table records fewer than 85,000 distinct CDR3 sequences, roughly 71% of them present only once. It was from about 19-30 mg of unsorted bulk tissue that RNA and DNA were co-extracted. The sample comprised tumor-adjacent normal liver tissue. All receptors derive from a middle-aged man with primary liver carcinoma and hepatitis B virus infection.

Of note for this clonotype: This is likely a read error, given that the CDR3 carries no conserved phenylalanine or tryptophan at its end. It is unclear where the CDR3 begins or ends on the DNA, so no DNA is shown, and the CDR3 is as TCRdb lists it. The rearrangement uses TRBV7-8 and TRBJ2-3; TRBD1, as called in the table, went unchecked against the DNA. The CDR3 is 13 amino acids in total, end residues counted. The germline gives CDR1 SGHVS, CDR2 FQNEAQ. The CDR3 sequence: CANWGVDEDRQYY.

As for this clonotype: A much larger clone differs from this one at a single base, so this may be a read error. V gene TRBV7-9 combines with J gene TRBJ2-3; D is uncertain. V lost 10 bases to trimming and J lost 4 bases, with 9 bases between them. CDR3 length equals 11 residues. CDR1 and CDR2 from the germline V gene are SEHNR and FQNEAQ (reference sequence). CDR3 protein: CAIIGADTQYF. For the CDR3, the DNA is TGTGCCATCATTGGGGCAGATACGCAGTATTTT.

Regarding this clonotype: Possible read error: a much larger clone is one base away. This rearrangement joins TRBV30 to TRBJ2-1, with 10 bases matching TRBD2. The trim removed 3 bases at V and 7 bases at J, leaving 15 bases unmatched. Per germline, CDR1 GTSNPN and CDR2 SVGIG (reference sequence). The CDR3 sequence is 17 residues long. The CDR3, as DNA: TGTGCCTGGAGAGGGGGACTAGCGAGAGATTTTCGAAATGAGCAGTTCTTC. Protein: CAWRGGLARDFRNEQFF.

In regard to this clonotype: A much larger clone sits a single nucleotide away, making a read error possible. No conserved phenylalanine or tryptophan is present at the end of the CDR3, so a read error is the likely explanation. The V gene is TRBV4-3, the J gene TRBJ2-7; no clear D gene. Germline-derived CDR1 and CDR2 are LGHNA and YSLEER. The CDR3 has 13 residues. The CDR3 loop is CDSSQDLPYEQYI. In nucleotides, the CDR3 is TGCGACAGCAGCCAAGATCTGCCCTACGAGCAGTACATC.

This clonotype was found a few times. The chain combines TRBV20-1 with TRBJ2-1; TRBD2 matches 14 bases. V trimming: 0 bases; J trimming: 9 bases; junction bases outside the gene matches: 10. This CDR3 spans 17 amino acids. Germline CDR1 DFQATT, CDR2 SNEGSKA (reference sequence). DNA of the CDR3: TGCAGTGCTAGAGATCTCGGGACTAGCGGGAGATTGGGTGAGCAGTTCTTC. This codes for CSARDLGTSGRLGEQFF.

Comment on this clonotype: A junction end diverges from the germline sequence, so it may reflect a read error. This sequence joins TRBV4-1 and TRBJ2-1; D gene ambiguous. The CDR3 sequence is 12 residues long. Germline V lookup: CDR1 MGHRA, CDR2 YSYEKL. The CDR3 nucleotides read TGCGCCAGCAGCCAGGAGAGGAATGACCAGTCCTTC. Translating it yields CASSQERNDQSF.

On this clonotype itself: This CDR3 fails to terminate in the conserved phenylalanine or tryptophan, so it likely reflects a read error. For the CDR3, the DNA is TGTGCCAGCAGCTTAGGTTCGGGAGGGAACTACGAGCAGTACTCT. Protein sequence: CASSLGSGGNYEQYS. The rearrangement links TRBV7-8 to TRBJ2-7; 8 positions agree with TRBD2. This CDR3 spans 15 amino acids. V was clipped by 1 base and J by 3 bases; unmatched bases: 5. Germline V gene sequence: CDR1 SGHVS, CDR2 FQNEAQ.

Concerning this clonotype: A much larger clone is a single base away; this may be a read error. A read error is likely, as this CDR3 ends without the conserved phenylalanine or tryptophan. J is TRBJ1-6 and V is TRBV28, with a possible D match to TRBD1 (6 bases). The CDR3 totals 14 residues. Germline lookup yields CDR1 MDHEN and CDR2 SYDVKM. Trimming removed 1 base from V and 10 bases from J, with 11 bases in between. The CDR3 DNA sequence: TGTGCCAGCAGTTTATCCGGGGGCCGGTCACCCCTCCACTTG. Translating it yields CASSLSGGRSPLHL.

Comments on this clonotype: Its ends do not fully match the called genes, so a read error is possible. J is TRBJ2-5 and V is TRBV6-1, with D unclear. The CDR3 sequence is 13 residues long. CDR1 is MNHNS and CDR2 is SASEGT in the germline V gene. The CDR3 spells CANSESMNRAQYF. In DNA, the CDR3 is TGTGCCAACAGTGAAAGTATGAACCGGGCCCAGTACTTC.

Many counts were recorded for this clonotype. The rearrangement joins TRBV6-2 or TRBV6-3 to TRBJ2-4; a possible D gene is TRBD1 (5 bases). Germline CDR1 is MNHEY and CDR2 is SVGEGT. V lost 4 bases and J lost 6, with 13 bases in between. The CDR3 has 14 residues. The CDR3 DNA follows: TGTGCCAGCAGTTGGTCAGGGCAAACAAACATTCAGTACTTC. It codes for CASSWSGQTNIQYF.

Concerning this clonotype itself: At one of its ends the junction is not consistent with the germline gene, which may arise from a read error. The chain uses TRBV6-5 and TRBJ2-7, with 9 bases matching TRBD1. The germline gives CDR1 MNHEY, CDR2 SVGAGI. The length of the CDR3 is 14 residues. The CDR3 sequence: CASSMDRGSHEQYF. The CDR3 bases are TGCGCCAGCAGTATGGACAGGGGCTCCCACGAGCAGTACTTC.

On this clonotype: A much larger clonotype is one base distant, so this may be a read error. The chain joins TRBV14 to TRBJ2-1; tentative D call: TRBD1 (6 bases). CDR3 size: 15 residues. Germline values: CDR1 SGHDN, CDR2 FVKESK. With 3 bases removed from V and 3 bases from J, the gap between germline ends came to 12 bases. This CDR3 is CASSHRDMVYNEQFF. CDR3 DNA: TGTGCCAGCAGCCATCGGGACATGGTCTACAATGAGCAGTTCTTC.

This clonotype was counted ten times or more. This sequence joins TRBV24-1 and TRBJ2-7, with TRBD1 identical over 8 bases. This CDR3 has 15 residues. V was clipped by 2 bases and J by 5 bases; unmatched bases: 7. Germline values: CDR1 KGHDR, CDR2 SFDVKD. CDR3 nucleotide sequence: TGTGCCACCAGTGATTCCCGGACAGGGTTGGACGAGCAGTACTTC. Protein sequence: CATSDSRTGLDEQYF.

About this clonotype: A read error may explain this, as a much larger clone is one base away. The rearrangement uses TRBV6-1 and TRBJ2-5; 8 positions match TRBD2. Germline CDR1 reads MNHNS; CDR2 reads SASEGT. The CDR3 extends over 15 amino acids. The CDR3 spells CANSDQAGDQETQYF. DNA for the CDR3: TGTGCCAACAGTGATCAAGCGGGGGACCAAGAGACCCAGTACTTC.

The J gene is TRBJ2-7, the V gene TRBV11-2, with D unclear. V lost 5 bases, J lost 3 bases, and 14 bases lay in between. The CDR3 covers 14 residues. CDR1 and CDR2 from the germline V gene are SGHAT and FQNNGV. In DNA, the CDR3 is TGTGCCAGCAGCGACCCCCTGGGGTACTACGAGCAGTACTTC. Its translation is CASSDPLGYYEQYF.

In its sample, this clonotype was seen many times. The chain employs TRBV30 and TRBJ2-7, with 8 nucleotides matching TRBD1. J was trimmed by 3 bases and V by 4 bases; bases with no gene match: 14. Germline V gene data show CDR1 as GTSNPN and CDR2 as SVGIG (reference sequence). The CDR3 is 16 residues long. The CDR3 DNA reads TGTGCCTGGACTCCACGAGGGACAGGATGGGGCTACGAGCAGTACTTC. The encoded protein is CAWTPRGTGWGYEQYF.

This clonotype has more than one count but fewer than ten. A read error may produce the germline difference seen at one junction end. V is TRBV4-2 and J is TRBJ2-5; D unresolved. The germline V gene has CDR1 LGHNA and CDR2 YNFKEQ. The CDR3 is 16 amino acids. CDR3 nucleotide sequence: TGTGCCAGCAGTCAAGAGGTCCACCCAGCAGCAGAGACCCAGTACTTC. It yields the protein CASSQEVHPAAETQYF.

About this clonotype itself: An end of the junction does not agree with germline; a read error may underlie this. The CDR3 region has the DNA TGTGCCAGCAGTTTAAAAGGGAATTCACCCCACCACTTT. It yields the protein CASSLKGNSPHHF. V is TRBV11-1 and J is TRBJ1-6; D is unclear. CDR3 size: 13 residues. The germline V gene has CDR1 SGHAT and CDR2 FQDESV (reference sequence).